The rows below give T cell receptor beta chains drawn from one sample of a study of cytomegalovirus exposure and HLA in healthy donors. The data were produced by immunoSEQ multiplex PCR, yet TCRdb's version contains in-frame clones alone and is incomplete. This sample has a few hundred thousand clones, with approximately 80% found just once. The material sequenced was PBMCs. The receptors here all came from a girl aged 5-17 years in good health and CMV-seronegative. Each CDR3 is given with its conserved first and last residue. The order of the fields is J gene, CDR3 length, D gene, V gene, clone size, CDR3 DNA, CDR3 protein. The D gene is left open where the match is weak. Clone size is given for some rows only: seen once, a few or many times, or a class if the clone is expanded.

>TRBJ2-7|15|TRBD1|TRBV29-1|.
TGCAGCGCTGACTCTACAGGGGGCACTCGCTACGAGCAGTACTTC
CSADSTGGTRYEQYF
>TRBJ1-6|15|TRBD1|TRBV9|.
TGTGCCAGCAGATCGATGGACAGGGGAAGTTCACCCCTCCACTTT
CASRSMDRGSSPLHF
>TRBJ1-5|13|.|TRBV19|.
TGTGCCAGTAGTATAGGACAGGTGGGTCCCCAGCATTTT
CASSIGQVGPQHF
>TRBJ2-3|16|.|TRBV9|.
TGTGCCAGCAGCTGTGATGAACAGCCTAGCACAGATACGCAGTATTTT
CASSCDEQPSTDTQYF
>TRBJ2-3|14|TRBD1|TRBV2|.
TGTGCCAGCACTTTGGACAGGGCAGGAGATACGCAGTATTTT
CASTLDRAGDTQYF
>TRBJ1-2|13|.|TRBV21-1|.
TGTGCCAGCAGCAAAGAGGCGGGGTATGGCTACACCTTC
CASSKEAGYGYTF
>TRBJ1-1|17|TRBD1|TRBV7-9|.
TGTGCCAGCAGCCGGCGGACGAAAAGGGACAGGGAATTGGAAGCTTTCTTT
CASSRRTKRDRELEAFF
>TRBJ2-6|18|TRBD1|TRBV11-2|few
TGTGCCAGCAGCCACTATACAGGGGGTCTGGTTAGGGCCAACGTCCTGACTTTC
CASSHYTGGLVRANVLTF
>TRBJ2-7|14|.|TRBV7-3|.
TGTGCCAGCAGCTTATCTAGCAGAGCCTACGAGCAGTACTTC
CASSLSSRAYEQYF
>TRBJ2-7|11|TRBD2|TRBV29-1|once
TGCAGCGTTAGCGGGACCTACGAGCAGTACTTC
CSVSGTYEQYF